This T cell receptor beta chain was sequenced for a study of radiation and T cells in renal cell carcinoma. The overall study: Nephrectomy followed 15 Gy stereotactic body radiation by 4 weeks.

As regards this clone: Its antigen is undetermined.

Time point described: blood 2 weeks post-SBRT. Specified treatment: 15 Gy SBRT to primary tumor, nephrectomy 4 weeks later. This renal cell carcinoma was of the clear cell type. Study-level points and caveats: Top tumor clonotypes rose in blood 2 weeks post-radiation, then contracted. Without pretreatment biopsies, baseline tumor clonotype presence was undetermined.

Repertoires were generated with immunoSEQ multiplex PCR, while TCRdb's copy carries only in-frame clones and drops some. The sample holds roughly 130,000 clones, about 88% seen once. With V trimmed by 6 bases and J by 12 bases, 13 bases remained unmatched. The CDR3 covers 13 residues. Germline CDR1 and CDR2: SGHDN and FVKESK. The J gene is TRBJ2-7, the V gene TRBV14; 8 bases are a match to TRBD2. The source material was blood, sampled from a patient whose treatment included radiotherapy and nephrectomy. The clonotype originates from a woman in her 70s with renal cell carcinoma. The CDR3 DNA is TGTGCCAGCAGTCGGACTAGCCCTAGTAGGCTGTACTTC. It specifies CASSRTSPSRLYF.